This TCR beta chain was captured in a study of cytomegalovirus exposure and HLA in healthy donors. In the PCR, 60 Vbeta and 13 Jbeta primers were used. Clones were sequenced by immunoSEQ multiplex PCR, and TCRdb holds only the in-frame ones, with some missing. The sample includes about 150,000 clones, over 80% of them seen just once. Germline V gives CDR1 SEHNR, CDR2 FQNEAQ (reference sequence). This CDR3 region has 13 residues. V lost 1 base and J lost 3, with 7 bases in between. There were likely unrecorded immune exposures, though donors were nominally healthy when sampled. The sequenced sample was PBMCs. This sequence originates from a male donor in good health and CMV-seronegative. The chain recombines TRBV7-9 with TRBJ2-7, with D possibly matching TRBD1 (5 bases). The CDR3 DNA reads TGTGCCAGCAGCTTAGAGGGGCTCTACGAGCAGTACTTC. This encodes CASSLEGLYEQYF.